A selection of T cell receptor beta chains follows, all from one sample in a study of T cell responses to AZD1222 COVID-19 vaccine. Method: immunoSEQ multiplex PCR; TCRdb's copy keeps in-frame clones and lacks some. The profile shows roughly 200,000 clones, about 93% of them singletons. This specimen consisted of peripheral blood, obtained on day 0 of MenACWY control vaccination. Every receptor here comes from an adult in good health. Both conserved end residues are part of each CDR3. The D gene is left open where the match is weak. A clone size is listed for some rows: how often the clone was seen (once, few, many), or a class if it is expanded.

DNA: TGTGCCAGCAGTCCAGGGGTGAACTATGGCTACACCTTC
CDR3: CASSPGVNYGYTF
D: NA
V: TRBV2
size: NA
J: TRBJ1-2

DNA: TGTGCCAGCAGGACAAGTGGAAACACCATATATTTT
CDR3: CASRTSGNTIYF
D: NA
V: TRBV25-1
size: NA
J: TRBJ1-3

DNA: TGTGCCAGCAGCTTTTCGGACGGTAACACTGAAGCTTTCTTT
CDR3: CASSFSDGNTEAFF
D: NA
V: TRBV9
size: NA
J: TRBJ1-1

DNA: TGTGCCAGCAGCGCCGGACTTAGCTCCTACAATGAGCAGTTCTTC
CDR3: CASSAGLSSYNEQFF
D: NA
V: TRBV9
size: NA
J: TRBJ2-1

DNA: TGTGCCAGCAGCCGAGGGCAGGGTGATTCACCCCTCCACTTT
CDR3: CASSRGQGDSPLHF
D: NA
V: TRBV3-1/TRBV3-2
size: NA
J: TRBJ1-6

DNA: TGTGCCAGCAGTCGGGGGACCGGCGAAAAACTGTTTTTT
CDR3: CASSRGTGEKLFF
D: NA
V: TRBV6-5
size: once
J: TRBJ1-4

DNA: TGTGCCAGCAGCGTGACGATTAACTATGGCTACACCTTC
CDR3: CASSVTINYGYTF
D: NA
V: TRBV5-4
size: NA
J: TRBJ1-2

DNA: TGTGCCAGCAGCGACAGGGCCAACTCTGGAAACACCATATATTTT
CDR3: CASSDRANSGNTIYF
D: TRBD1
V: TRBV6-5
size: NA
J: TRBJ1-3

DNA: TGTGCCAGCAGCGGGACGAGGCTAGCGGGGGCCAATGAGCAGTTCTTC
CDR3: CASSGTRLAGANEQFF
D: TRBD2
V: TRBV5-6
size: NA
J: TRBJ2-1

DNA: TGTGCCAGCAGTTTAAGGGGGGGCAAAGATACGCAGTATTTT
CDR3: CASSLRGGKDTQYF
D: NA
V: TRBV6-5
size: once
J: TRBJ2-3

DNA: TGTGCCAGTAGTATAAGGACAGGGGGGAGCAATTCACCCCTCCACTTT
CDR3: CASSIRTGGSNSPLHF
D: TRBD1
V: TRBV19
size: NA
J: TRBJ1-6

DNA: TGTGCCAGTAAGGAGGGGGCAGAAGGAAACAGTCAGCCCCAGCATTTT
CDR3: CASKEGAEGNSQPQHF
D: TRBD1
V: TRBV19
size: NA
J: TRBJ1-5

DNA: TGTGCCAGCAGATCCGACAGGGACAATCAGCCCCAGCATTTT
CDR3: CASRSDRDNQPQHF
D: TRBD1
V: TRBV2
size: NA
J: TRBJ1-5

DNA: TGCGCCAGCAGCCAAGATCCCGGAACAAGGTCACCCCTCCACTTT
CDR3: CASSQDPGTRSPLHF
D: NA
V: TRBV4-3
size: NA
J: TRBJ1-6

DNA: TGTGCCGGATCCATGGACAGGGCTGCTGGCTACACCTTC
CDR3: CAGSMDRAAGYTF
D: TRBD1
V: TRBV6-5
size: NA
J: TRBJ1-2

DNA: TGTGCCACCAGCAGAGAACTTTTATTTCCCGACAGGCCAAACACTGAAGCTTTCTTT
CDR3: CATSRELLFPDRPNTEAFF
D: NA
V: TRBV15
size: NA
J: TRBJ1-1

DNA: TGTGCCATCAGTGAGTCGGAGGGTTCCTACGAGCAGTACTTC
CDR3: CAISESEGSYEQYF
D: NA
V: TRBV10-3
size: NA
J: TRBJ2-7

DNA: TGTGCTAGTGGTTTGGGGAACTATGGCTACACCTTC
CDR3: CASGLGNYGYTF
D: NA
V: TRBV12-5
size: few
J: TRBJ1-2

DNA: TGTGCCTGGAGTCCCGGGGTATCTCAGCCCCAGCATTTT
CDR3: CAWSPGVSQPQHF
D: NA
V: TRBV30
size: NA
J: TRBJ1-5

DNA: TGTGCCAGCAGCTTGGAGGGCCTAGCCAAAAACATTCAGTACTTC
CDR3: CASSLEGLAKNIQYF
D: NA
V: TRBV5-8
size: NA
J: TRBJ2-4

DNA: TGTGCCAGCAGTTTCCGATTAGGGGAAAAACTGTTTTTT
CDR3: CASSFRLGEKLFF
D: NA
V: TRBV12-3/TRBV12-4
size: NA
J: TRBJ1-4

DNA: TGTGCCAGCAGACCGGCGGGGGGGCCTAGGTCCTACAATGAGCAGTTCTTC
CDR3: CASRPAGGPRSYNEQFF
D: TRBD2
V: TRBV27
size: NA
J: TRBJ2-1

DNA: TGCAGCGTGCTACAGGGAGCCAAAAACATTCAGTACTTC
CDR3: CSVLQGAKNIQYF
D: NA
V: TRBV29-1
size: NA
J: TRBJ2-4

DNA: TGTGCCTGGAGTGGACAGGGCAATCAGCCCCAGCATTTT
CDR3: CAWSGQGNQPQHF
D: NA
V: TRBV30
size: NA
J: TRBJ1-5

DNA: TGTGCCAGTAGTATAGGCACGGGGGGTGTGGAGACCCAGTACTTC
CDR3: CASSIGTGGVETQYF
D: TRBD2
V: TRBV19
size: NA
J: TRBJ2-5

DNA: TGTGCCTGGAGCTCTGGGACTAGCGGGGGGGAGGATACGCAGTATTTT
CDR3: CAWSSGTSGGEDTQYF
D: TRBD2
V: TRBV30
size: NA
J: TRBJ2-3

DNA: TGTGCCTGGACCCGACAGGGAAGTCGGAACACTGAAGCTTTCTTT
CDR3: CAWTRQGSRNTEAFF
D: TRBD1
V: TRBV30
size: NA
J: TRBJ1-1

DNA: TGTGCCAGCAGTGCGATGTTGGCCCAAGAGACCCAGTACTTC
CDR3: CASSAMLAQETQYF
D: NA
V: TRBV2
size: NA
J: TRBJ2-5

DNA: TGTGCCAGCAGTTTGGGTAGCGGGGGGGCTAGTGAGCAGTTCTTC
CDR3: CASSLGSGGASEQFF
D: TRBD2
V: TRBV27
size: NA
J: TRBJ2-1

DNA: TGCGCCAGCAGCTTGGTAGGGGATTCTGGAAACACCATATATTTT
CDR3: CASSLVGDSGNTIYF
D: NA
V: TRBV5-1
size: NA
J: TRBJ1-3

DNA: TGTGCCAGCTCACCCTCCCAAAGACAGGGACTCTCTGGGGCCAACGTCCTGACTTTC
CDR3: CASSPSQRQGLSGANVLTF
D: NA
V: TRBV18
size: NA
J: TRBJ2-6

DNA: TGCAGCGTTGAACAGGGGGCTGGCTACACCTTC
CDR3: CSVEQGAGYTF
D: TRBD1
V: TRBV29-1
size: NA
J: TRBJ1-2

DNA: TGTGCCAGCAGCACGCTAGGGACAGGGGATTCACCCCTCCACTTT
CDR3: CASSTLGTGDSPLHF
D: TRBD1
V: TRBV3-1/TRBV3-2
size: NA
J: TRBJ1-6

DNA: TGTGCCAGCTCGCCAGGCACTGACTATGGCTACACCTTC
CDR3: CASSPGTDYGYTF
D: NA
V: TRBV18
size: NA
J: TRBJ1-2

DNA: TGTGCCAGCAGCTCTGGTAATAACAATGAGCAGTTCTTC
CDR3: CASSSGNNNEQFF
D: NA
V: TRBV7-8
size: NA
J: TRBJ2-1

DNA: TGTGCCAGCAGGGTAACAGGGCTTGGGAATTCACCCCTCCACTTT
CDR3: CASRVTGLGNSPLHF
D: NA
V: TRBV2
size: NA
J: TRBJ1-6

DNA: TGTGCCAGCAGCGGGACAGGGGCCGGGGAGACCCAGTACTTC
CDR3: CASSGTGAGETQYF
D: TRBD1
V: TRBV9
size: once
J: TRBJ2-5